These T cell receptor beta chains were read from a single sample in a study of OX40 agonist ivuxolimab in advanced cancers. Libraries were prepared by immunoSEQ multiplex PCR; TCRdb keeps only in-frame clonotypes and omits some of them. The table lists tens of thousands of clones, about 85% of them singletons. The sample in question was CD4+ or CD8+ T cells sorted from blood, obtained in a trial of the OX40 agonist ivuxolimab. Receptor source: an adult with an advanced solid tumor such as melanoma, head and neck, liver or kidney cancer. Both conserved end residues are part of each CDR3. Each record gives: V gene, D gene, J gene, clone size, CDR3 DNA, CDR3 protein. The D gene is left open where the match is weak. Clone size, where shown, is once, few, many, or a class for clones that have expanded.

>TRBV30|-|TRBJ2-3|-
TGTGCCTGGAGTGTACTAACAGATACGCAGTATTTT
CAWSVLTDTQYF
>TRBV10-1|TRBD1|TRBJ2-7|-
TGCGCCAGCAGTGCCGGAACACCGACAGGGCCCTACGAGCAGTACTTC
CASSAGTPTGPYEQYF
>TRBV28|TRBD1|TRBJ2-1|-
TGTGCCAGCAGTTCAACTCTTCCGGGACAGGGGTTAAATGAGCAGTTCTTC
CASSSTLPGQGLNEQFF
>TRBV10-3|-|TRBJ2-7|-
TGTGCCATCAGTGATAGGCAGCCCGAGCAGTACTTC
CAISDRQPEQYF
>TRBV15|TRBD1|TRBJ1-4|-
TGTGCCACCAGCAGACCGACAGGGACTACTAATGAAAAACTGTTTTTT
CATSRPTGTTNEKLFF
>TRBV2|-|TRBJ2-2|-
TGTGCCAGCATGGCCGGATCCGGGACGGTGAACACCGGGGAGCTGTTTTTT
CASMAGSGTVNTGELFF
>TRBV18|TRBD2|TRBJ2-2|-
TGTGCCACCCGACGGGAGGGAACGACCGGGGAGCTGTTTTTT
CATRREGTTGELFF
>TRBV7-7|-|TRBJ2-3|-
TGTGCTAGCAGCTTAAATCACGGAGATACGCAGTATTTT
CASSLNHGDTQYF
>TRBV5-8|TRBD2|TRBJ2-5|-
TGTGCCAGCCACGGGCGGGAGGGAAGGGAGCAGTACTTC
CASHGREGREQYF
>TRBV6-5|TRBD2|TRBJ2-1|-
TGTGCCAGCAGGGCCGCGGGAGGGCTCTACAATGAGCAGTTCTTC
CASRAAGGLYNEQFF
>TRBV10-1|TRBD2|TRBJ2-3|-
TGCGCCAGCAGTGACCGGACTAGCGGCACAGATACGCAGTATTTT
CASSDRTSGTDTQYF
>TRBV7-9|-|TRBJ2-7|-
TGTGCCAGCAGCCAAGGACAGTCATCGGTGGAGCAGTACTTC
CASSQGQSSVEQYF
>TRBV6-6|-|TRBJ2-3|-
TGTGCCAGCAGTTACATGACAGATACGCAGTATTTT
CASSYMTDTQYF
>TRBV19|-|TRBJ1-1|few
TGTGCCAGTTCCTTTACGCTGAACACTGAAGCTTTCTTT
CASSFTLNTEAFF
>TRBV27|TRBD1|TRBJ1-6|-
TGTGCCAGCAGCACACAGACAGGGGGCAATTCACCCCTCCACTTT
CASSTQTGGNSPLHF
>TRBV28|-|TRBJ1-5|-
TGTGCCAGCAGTTTAATAGGAGGGGGTCAGCCCCAGCATTTT
CASSLIGGGQPQHF
>TRBV5-1|-|TRBJ1-1|once
TGCGCCAGCAGCTTGGCCGACAGGACCACTGAAGCTTTCTTT
CASSLADRTTEAFF
>TRBV28|-|TRBJ2-5|-
TGTGCCAGCACCCAAGGTACTGTAGAGACCCAGTACTTC
CASTQGTVETQYF
>TRBV19|TRBD2|TRBJ2-5|-
TGTGCCAGTAGTCCCGCGGGAGTAGGAGAGACCCAGTACTTC
CASSPAGVGETQYF
>TRBV11-2|-|TRBJ2-6|-
TGTGCCAGCAGCTCGATGACAGGCTCTGGGGCCAACGTCCTGACTTTC
CASSSMTGSGANVLTF
>TRBV6-1|-|TRBJ1-2|-
TGTGCCAGCAGGGGCGGGACTGACACCTTC
CASRGGTDTF
>TRBV9|-|TRBJ2-2|-
TGTGCCAGCAGCGTAGTCCAAGGGGACACCGGGGAGCTGTTTTTT
CASSVVQGDTGELFF
>TRBV19|-|TRBJ2-7|-
TGTGCCAGTAGTATCTCCCGCCTGGGCGAGCAGTACTTC
CASSISRLGEQYF
>TRBV7-9|TRBD2|TRBJ2-1|-
TGTGCCAGCAGCCTCGGGACTAGCCCCCACAATGAGCAGTTCTTC
CASSLGTSPHNEQFF
>TRBV11-2|-|TRBJ2-5|-
TGTGCCAGCAGCTCTCCCTTAAGGGGCCTGATTTTGTACTTC
CASSSPLRGLILYF
>TRBV5-1|-|TRBJ1-2|-
TGCGCCAGCAGCTTGGATGGGCGGGAATATGGCTACACCTTC
CASSLDGREYGYTF
>TRBV6-4|TRBD2|TRBJ2-1|few
TGTGCCAGCAGTGATAGCGGGGATTACAATGAGCAGTTCTTC
CASSDSGDYNEQFF
>TRBV11-2|-|TRBJ1-1|-
TGTGCCAGCAGCTTTTGGTTCGCCAGTCAGGACACTGAAGCTTTCTTT
CASSFWFASQDTEAFF
>TRBV19|-|TRBJ2-7|-
TGTGCCAGTAGTATAGCGGCCAACTCCTACGAGCAGTACTTC
CASSIAANSYEQYF
>TRBV7-2|-|TRBJ1-5|few
TGTGCCAGCAGCTTAGGACGCCAGCCCCAGCATTTT
CASSLGRQPQHF
>TRBV19|TRBD2|TRBJ2-3|few
TGTGCCAGTAGTACGCAGGGACTAGCGGGAGATCTGGCCCACACAGATACGCAGTATTTT
CASSTQGLAGDLAHTDTQYF
>TRBV2|-|TRBJ2-7|-
TGTGCCAGCAGTGTGTCAACGATACTCTACGAGCAGTACTTC
CASSVSTILYEQYF
>TRBV7-2|-|TRBJ2-3|-
TGTGCCAGCAGCCAAGGGGTAGATACGCAGTATTTT
CASSQGVDTQYF
>TRBV30|TRBD2|TRBJ2-3|-
TGTGCCTGGAGTTCACTAGCGGGAGGTACGCAGTATTTT
CAWSSLAGGTQYF
>TRBV29-1|-|TRBJ1-2|-
TGCAGCGTTGACGGTGGCGGCGATGGCTACACCTTC
CSVDGGGDGYTF
>TRBV11-1|TRBD2|TRBJ2-7|once
TGTGCCAGCAGCTTAGCCACAGGACTAGTCTCTTACGAGCAGTACTTC
CASSLATGLVSYEQYF
>TRBV6-6|-|TRBJ2-7|-
TGTGCCAGCAGTTACTCGGTACAGGGAGGATACGAGCAGTACTTC
CASSYSVQGGYEQYF
>TRBV7-9|-|TRBJ2-5|-
TGTGCCAGCAGCTTTGGGACCCAGTACTTC
CASSFGTQYF
>TRBV7-2|-|TRBJ2-7|-
TGTGCCAGCAGCTTAGGGGCTAGCGTTCCCTACGAGCAGTACTTC
CASSLGASVPYEQYF
>TRBV4-2|TRBD2|TRBJ2-1|-
TGTGCCAGCAGCCAATCAGATGGAGCGGGAGGTTTCGATGAGCAGTTCTTC
CASSQSDGAGGFDEQFF
>TRBV5-1|TRBD1|TRBJ1-3|-
TGCGCCAGCAGCCCAACAGGGGGCCAGTCTGGAAACACCATATATTTT
CASSPTGGQSGNTIYF
>TRBV5-1|-|TRBJ2-7|-
TGCGCCAGCAGCTTGGGAGGGAATGTTAACGAGCAGTACTTC
CASSLGGNVNEQYF
>TRBV15|-|TRBJ2-2|-
TGTGCCACCAGCAGAGATCGAAGTTCTCAGGAGCTGTTTTTT
CATSRDRSSQELFF
>TRBV29-1|TRBD1|TRBJ1-2|-
TGCAGCGTTGGACAGGGAAGGGGCTACACCTTC
CSVGQGRGYTF
>TRBV7-9|-|TRBJ2-5|-
TGTGCCAGCCGGACGTACCAAGAGACCCAGTACTTC
CASRTYQETQYF
>TRBV27|-|TRBJ2-7|-
TGTGCCAGCAGAAACAGGGCCGGGGGAGCCTACGAGCAGTACTTC
CASRNRAGGAYEQYF
>TRBV5-1|TRBD1|TRBJ2-2|-
TGCGCCAGCGGGACAGGAACCAACACCGGGGAGCTGTTTTTT
CASGTGTNTGELFF
>TRBV25-1|-|TRBJ2-3|-
TGTGCCAGCAGCACGACCTGGCCATCTAGCACAGATACGCAGTATTTT
CASSTTWPSSTDTQYF
>TRBV10-2|TRBD1|TRBJ2-1|-
TGCGCCAGCAGTGAGTCTTACAGGGGCGCACTGGAACGATCCTACAATGAGCAGTTCTTC
CASSESYRGALERSYNEQFF
>TRBV11-2|-|TRBJ2-3|-
TGTGCCAGCAGCTTAGAGTCAGATACGCAGTATTTT
CASSLESDTQYF
>TRBV27|-|TRBJ1-1|-
TGTGCCAGCCACAGAATCTTAAACACTGAAGCTTTCTTT
CASHRILNTEAFF
>TRBV25-1|-|TRBJ2-5|-
TGTGCCAGCAGTCAGGGAGGGGGAAGAGGAGAGACCCAGTACTTC
CASSQGGGRGETQYF
>TRBV14|-|TRBJ2-7|-
TGTGCCAGCAGCCAAGGGTTGGAGACTAGTAAGTACTTC
CASSQGLETSKYF
>TRBV5-6|-|TRBJ2-3|-
TGTGCCAGCAGCTTTATTAGGAGCACAGATACGCAGTATTTT
CASSFIRSTDTQYF
>TRBV6-1|-|TRBJ1-4|-
TGTGCCAGCAGTGAAAACAGGGAGGAAGGTGAAAAACTGTTTTTT
CASSENREEGEKLFF
>TRBV18|-|TRBJ2-7|-
TGTGCCAGCTCACCGGTTTGGCGTGACTCCTACGAGCAGTACTTC
CASSPVWRDSYEQYF
>TRBV28|-|TRBJ2-5|few
TGTGCCAGCAGCCCCGCTCAGGGTGAGGGGGAGACCCAGTACTTC
CASSPAQGEGETQYF